A single sample gave rise to the 7 T cell receptor beta chains below, sequenced in a study of blood T cell repertoires in COVID-19. Measured with immunoSEQ multiplex PCR; TCRdb has only the in-frame clones, and not every one. The sample lists about 440,000 clones, about 85% seen once, with under 2% in the top ten. Sequenced sample: PBMCs or T cells enriched from blood (not recorded which). The receptors shown here come from a woman between 18 and 29 years old with acute COVID-19.

The chain recombines TRBV9 with TRBJ2-7; 8 nucleotides match TRBD1. The CDR3 runs to 16 residues. Germline assignment: CDR1 SGDLS and CDR2 YYNGEE. The trim removed 3 bases at V and 7 bases at J, leaving 15 bases unmatched. The CDR3 sequence is CASSGSSRTGPREQYF. CDR3 sequence (DNA): TGTGCCAGCAGCGGGAGTTCGAGGACAGGGCCTAGGGAGCAGTACTTC.

The J gene is TRBJ2-1, the V gene TRBV7-9, with 11 bases matching TRBD2. Germline CDR1 and CDR2: SEHNR and FQNEAQ (reference sequence). Trimming cost V 5 bases and J 6 bases; bases outside gene matches: 9. This CDR3 is 16 amino acids long. The CDR3 is CASSEVAGGPGNEQFF. The CDR3 DNA is TGTGCCAGCAGCGAGGTAGCGGGAGGGCCTGGCAATGAGCAGTTCTTC.

The J gene is TRBJ1-3, the V gene TRBV6-6, with D possibly matching TRBD1 (5 bases). This CDR3 has 16 amino acids. CDR1 and CDR2 (germline): MNHNY, SVGAGI (reference sequence). Trimming left V 2 bases short and J 2 bases short, with 13 bases between. DNA of the CDR3: TGTGCCAGCAGTTACCCCCCGGGGGTTACTGGAAACACCATATATTTT. Encoded protein: CASSYPPGVTGNTIYF.

The rearrangement joins TRBV9 to TRBJ2-3; 11 bases map to TRBD2. Germline loops: CDR1 SGDLS, CDR2 YYNGEE. Trimming cost V 5 bases and J 2 bases; bases outside gene matches: 4. The CDR3 length is 15 residues. The CDR3, as DNA: TGTGCCAGCAGGGGGACTAGCGGCCCCACAGATACGCAGTATTTT. Its protein product is CASRGTSGPTDTQYF.

This clone has a handful of counts. The J gene is TRBJ2-1, the V gene TRBV7-8; 11 bases agree with TRBD2. V dropped 4 bases and J dropped 4; count of bases not matched to a gene: 6. Germline assignment: CDR1 SGHVS and CDR2 FQNEAQ. The CDR3 length is 16 residues. The CDR3 DNA follows: TGTGCCAGCAGCTCCCTCGGGACTAGCGGATACAATGAGCAGTTCTTC. Protein product: CASSSLGTSGYNEQFF.

The chain is built from TRBV6-5 and TRBJ1-4; D call uncertain. Germline CDR1 is MNHEY and CDR2 is SVGAGI. CDR3 size: 15 residues. V lost 0 bases and J 8 bases, leaving 13 bases between the germline ends. CDR3 in amino acids: CASSYSPGKHEKLFF. CDR3 in DNA: TGTGCCAGCAGTTACTCCCCGGGGAAGCACGAAAAACTGTTTTTT.

This clone turned up a few times. J is TRBJ2-7 and V is TRBV4-3; D is undetermined. The CDR3 covers 15 residues. The germline gives CDR1 LGHNA, CDR2 YSLEER. V was shortened by 0 bases and J by 0 bases, with 9 bases between the two germline ends. CDR3 sequence reads: CASSQDMSSSYEQYF. The CDR3 DNA sequence: TGCGCCAGCAGCCAAGATATGTCGAGCTCCTACGAGCAGTACTTC.